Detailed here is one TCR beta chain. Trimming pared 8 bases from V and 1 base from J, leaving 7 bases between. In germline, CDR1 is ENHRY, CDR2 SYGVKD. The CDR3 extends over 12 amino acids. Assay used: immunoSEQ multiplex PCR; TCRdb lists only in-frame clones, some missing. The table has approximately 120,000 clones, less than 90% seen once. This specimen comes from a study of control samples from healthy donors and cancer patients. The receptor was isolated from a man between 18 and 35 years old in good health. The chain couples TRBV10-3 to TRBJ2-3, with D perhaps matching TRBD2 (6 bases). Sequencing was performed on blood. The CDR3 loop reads CAIASGTDTQYF. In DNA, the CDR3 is TGTGCCATCGCTAGCGGCACAGATACGCAGTATTTT.